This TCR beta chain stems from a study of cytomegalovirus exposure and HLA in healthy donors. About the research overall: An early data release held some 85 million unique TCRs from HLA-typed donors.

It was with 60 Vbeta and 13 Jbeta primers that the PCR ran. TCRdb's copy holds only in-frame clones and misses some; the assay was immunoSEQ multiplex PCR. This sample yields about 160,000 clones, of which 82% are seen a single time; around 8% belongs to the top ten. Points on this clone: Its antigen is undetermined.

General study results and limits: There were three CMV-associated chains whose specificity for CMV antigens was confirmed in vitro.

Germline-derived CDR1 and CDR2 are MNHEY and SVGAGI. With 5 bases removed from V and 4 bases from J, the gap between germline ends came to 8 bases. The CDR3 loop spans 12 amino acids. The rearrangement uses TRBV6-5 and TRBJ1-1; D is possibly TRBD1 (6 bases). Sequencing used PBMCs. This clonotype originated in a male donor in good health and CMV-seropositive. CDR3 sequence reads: CASSLQGTEAFF. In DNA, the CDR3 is TGTGCCAGCAGTCTACAGGGCACTGAAGCTTTCTTT.